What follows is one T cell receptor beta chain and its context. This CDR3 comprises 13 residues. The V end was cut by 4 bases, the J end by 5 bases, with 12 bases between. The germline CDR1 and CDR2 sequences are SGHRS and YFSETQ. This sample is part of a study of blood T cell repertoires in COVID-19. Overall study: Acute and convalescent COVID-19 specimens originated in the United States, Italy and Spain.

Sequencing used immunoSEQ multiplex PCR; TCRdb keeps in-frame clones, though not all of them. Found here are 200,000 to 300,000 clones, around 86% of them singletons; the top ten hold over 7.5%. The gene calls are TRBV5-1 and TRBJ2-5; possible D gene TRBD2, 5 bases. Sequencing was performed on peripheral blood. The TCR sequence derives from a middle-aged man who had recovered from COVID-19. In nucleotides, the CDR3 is TGCGCCAGCAGCCCGGTTCGCGGGGAGACCCAGTACTTC. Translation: CASSPVRGETQYF.